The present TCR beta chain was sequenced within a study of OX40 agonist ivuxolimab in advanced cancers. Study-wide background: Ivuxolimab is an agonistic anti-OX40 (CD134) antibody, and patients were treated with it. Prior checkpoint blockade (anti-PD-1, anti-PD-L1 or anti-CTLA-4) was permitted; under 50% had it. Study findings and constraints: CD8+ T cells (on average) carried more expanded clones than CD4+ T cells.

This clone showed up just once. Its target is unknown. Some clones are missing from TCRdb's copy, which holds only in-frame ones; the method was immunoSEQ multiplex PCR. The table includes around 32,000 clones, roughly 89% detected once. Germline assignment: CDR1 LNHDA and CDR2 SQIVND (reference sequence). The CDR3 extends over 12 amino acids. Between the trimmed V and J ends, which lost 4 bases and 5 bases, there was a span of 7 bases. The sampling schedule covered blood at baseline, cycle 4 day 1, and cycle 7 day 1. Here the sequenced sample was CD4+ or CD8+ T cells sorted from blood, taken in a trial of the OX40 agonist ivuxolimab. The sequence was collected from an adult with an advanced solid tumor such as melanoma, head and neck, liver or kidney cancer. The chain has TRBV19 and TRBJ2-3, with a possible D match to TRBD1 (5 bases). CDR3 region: CASSTTGDTQYF. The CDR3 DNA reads TGTGCCAGTAGTACCACAGGAGATACGCAGTATTTT.